Below, one T cell receptor (beta chain) is given with its context. The authors prepared the TCRbeta library with unique molecular identifiers. A single record per CDR3 protein comes from TCRdb applying MiXCR to the PCR reads. The profile shows approximately 400,000 distinct CDR3 sequences, approximately 10% of them singletons. The record originates from a study of T-cell reconstitution after alpha-beta-depleted transplantation in children. After removal of 4 bases from V and 5 bases from J, the junction contained 19 bases not matched to a gene. CDR3 size: 18 residues. Germline V gives CDR1 SGHDT, CDR2 YYEEEE.

This TCR was recovered from a human donor who donated a stem cell graft to a child with acute myeloid leukemia. The rearrangement uses TRBV5-6 and TRBJ2-5; 8 nucleotides agree with TRBD2. This specimen consisted of PBMCs from the stem cell graft donor, obtained from the stem cell graft. This CDR3 is CASSPDLGAGARRETQYF. The CDR3 nucleotides are TGTGCCAGCAGCCCGGACCTCGGAGCGGGAGCCCGGCGGGAGACCCAGTACTTC. The full variable domain, rest sourced from reference TRBV5-6 and TRBJ2-5, is DAGVTQSPTHLIKTRGQQVTLRCSPKSGHDTVSWYQQALGQGPQFIFQYYEEEERQRGNFPDRFSGHQFPNYSSELNVNALLLGDSALYLCASSPDLGAGARRETQYFGPGTRLLVL.